This T cell receptor (beta chain) was identified in a study of blood T cell repertoires in COVID-19. The method was immunoSEQ multiplex PCR; TCRdb's version includes in-frame clones alone and lacks a portion of them. Of over 200,000 clones listed, more than 85% are singletons. Trimming took 1 base from V and 2 from J, leaving 21 bases between them. The CDR3 spans 19 residues. CDR1 is SGHAT, CDR2 FQNNGV, per germline. The TCR originated in a middle-aged man who had recovered from COVID-19. Sequenced: PBMCs or T cells enriched from blood (not recorded which). The gene calls are TRBV11-2 and TRBJ1-3; TRBD1 might be the D (6 bases). CDR3 sequence: CASSLGLGGGLVPGNTIYF. The CDR3 DNA follows: TGTGCCAGCAGCTTAGGTCTCGGCGGGGGGCTCGTCCCTGGAAACACCATATATTTT.